The source of this TCR beta chain is a study of T cell responses to AZD1222 COVID-19 vaccine. Here immunoSEQ multiplex PCR was the method, and the copy in TCRdb shows in-frame clones only, minus some. Here the sample spans about 140,000 clones, around 89% being singletons. Study-wide results and caveats: Most donors were white British, females outnumbered males, and clonal diversity was possibly underestimated. Following two doses of AZD1222, Spike-specific TCR breadth and depth rose. Baseline serology detected seropositivity in only 6 or 7 AZD1222 recipients.

On this clone: The antigen remains unidentified.

Germline V gene lookup returns CDR1 MNHNY and CDR2 SVGAGI (reference sequence). V shed 5 bases, J shed 4 bases, and the junction held 7 bases outside the gene matches. The CDR3 totals 16 residues. This material consisted of peripheral blood, taken on day 0 of AZD1222 vaccination. The TCR was taken from an adult in good health. This sequence joins TRBV6-6 and TRBJ1-6, with 8 nucleotides matching TRBD1. CDR3 in DNA: TGTGCCAGCAGTCGGACAGGGAATAATTATAATTCACCCCTCCACTTT. It encodes CASSRTGNNYNSPLHF.